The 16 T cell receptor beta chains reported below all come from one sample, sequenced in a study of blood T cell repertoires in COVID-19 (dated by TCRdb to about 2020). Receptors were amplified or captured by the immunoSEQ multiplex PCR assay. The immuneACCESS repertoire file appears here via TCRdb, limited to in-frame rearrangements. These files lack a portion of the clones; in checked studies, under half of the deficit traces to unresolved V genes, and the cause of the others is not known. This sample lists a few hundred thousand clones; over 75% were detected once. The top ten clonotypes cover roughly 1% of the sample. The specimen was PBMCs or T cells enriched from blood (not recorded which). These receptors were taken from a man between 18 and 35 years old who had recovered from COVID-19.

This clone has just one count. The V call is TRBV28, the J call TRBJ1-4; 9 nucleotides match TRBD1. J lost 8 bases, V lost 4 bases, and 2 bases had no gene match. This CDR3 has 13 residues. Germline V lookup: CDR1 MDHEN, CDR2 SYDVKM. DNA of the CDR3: TGTGCCAGCAGTTCCGGACAGGGGGAAAAACTGTTTTTT. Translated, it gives CASSSGQGEKLFF.

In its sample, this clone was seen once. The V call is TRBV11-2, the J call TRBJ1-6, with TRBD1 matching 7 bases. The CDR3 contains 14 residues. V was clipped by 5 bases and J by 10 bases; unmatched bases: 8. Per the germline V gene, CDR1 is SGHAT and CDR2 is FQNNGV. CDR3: CASSLQGDGSPLHF. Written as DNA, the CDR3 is TGTGCCAGCAGCCTCCAGGGGGATGGATCACCCCTCCACTTT.

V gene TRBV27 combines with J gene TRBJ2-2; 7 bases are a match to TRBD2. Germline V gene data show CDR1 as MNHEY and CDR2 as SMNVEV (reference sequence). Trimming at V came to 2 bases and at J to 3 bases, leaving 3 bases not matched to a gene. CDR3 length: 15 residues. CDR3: CASSLRTRDTGELFF. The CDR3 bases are TGTGCCAGCAGTTTAAGGACTAGGGACACCGGGGAGCTGTTTTTT.

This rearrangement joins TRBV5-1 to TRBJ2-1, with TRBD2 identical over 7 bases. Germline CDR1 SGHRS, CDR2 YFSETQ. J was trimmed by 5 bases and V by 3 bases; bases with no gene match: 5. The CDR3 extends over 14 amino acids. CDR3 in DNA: TGCGCCAGCAGCTGGCTAGCGGAAAACAATGAGCAGTTCTTC. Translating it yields CASSWLAENNEQFF.

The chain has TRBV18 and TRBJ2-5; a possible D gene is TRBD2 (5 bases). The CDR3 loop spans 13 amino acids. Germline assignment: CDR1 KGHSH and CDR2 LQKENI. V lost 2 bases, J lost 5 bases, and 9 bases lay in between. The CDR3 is CASSPASGETQYF. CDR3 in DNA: TGTGCCAGCTCACCAGCCTCGGGGGAGACCCAGTACTTC.

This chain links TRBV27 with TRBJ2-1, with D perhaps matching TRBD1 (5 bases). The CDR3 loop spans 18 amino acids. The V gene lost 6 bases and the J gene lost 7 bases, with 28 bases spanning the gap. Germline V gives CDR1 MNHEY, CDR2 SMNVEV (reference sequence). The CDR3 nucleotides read TGTGCCAGCAGCAGGGAACGCGGAGCTGGGATCATCAGGAATGAGCAGTTCTTC. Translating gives CASSRERGAGIIRNEQFF.

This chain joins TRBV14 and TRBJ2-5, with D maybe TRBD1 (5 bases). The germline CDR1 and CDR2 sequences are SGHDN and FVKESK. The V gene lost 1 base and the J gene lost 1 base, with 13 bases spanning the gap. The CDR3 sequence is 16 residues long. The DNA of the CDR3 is TGTGCCAGCAGCCAAGCCACGACAGTTTCCCAAGAGACCCAGTACTTC. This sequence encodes CASSQATTVSQETQYF.

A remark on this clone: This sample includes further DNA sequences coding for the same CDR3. The CDR3 sequence: CASSVRETQYF. DNA for the CDR3: TGTGCCAGCAGTGTGAGAGAGACCCAGTACTTC. The rearrangement uses TRBV2 and TRBJ2-5, with D unresolved. CDR3 length: 11 amino acids. V was shortened by 4 bases and J by 4 bases, with 4 bases between the two germline ends. Germline V CDR1 and CDR2: SNHLY, FYNNEI.

The CDR3 spells CASSPKTGGSGNTIYF. The CDR3, as DNA: TGTGCCAGCAGCCCAAAGACAGGGGGGTCTGGAAACACCATATATTTT. The V and J genes are TRBV9 and TRBJ1-3; 9 bases fit TRBD1. Unmatched junction bases numbered 6, after V lost 4 bases and J lost 1 base. The CDR3 contains 16 residues. The germline V gene encodes CDR1 SGDLS and CDR2 YYNGEE.

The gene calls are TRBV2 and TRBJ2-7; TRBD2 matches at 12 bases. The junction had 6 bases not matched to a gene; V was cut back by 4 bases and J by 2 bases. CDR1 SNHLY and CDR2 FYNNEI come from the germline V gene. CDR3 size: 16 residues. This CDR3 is CASSGKLAGGPYEQYF. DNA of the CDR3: TGTGCCAGCAGTGGTAAACTAGCGGGGGGACCCTACGAGCAGTACTTC.

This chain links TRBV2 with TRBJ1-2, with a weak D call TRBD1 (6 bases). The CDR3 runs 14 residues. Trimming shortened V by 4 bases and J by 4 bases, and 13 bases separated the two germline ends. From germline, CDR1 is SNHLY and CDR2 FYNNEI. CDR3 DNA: TGTGCCAGCAGTGGAGGGGGGGCCATCTATGGCTACACCTTC. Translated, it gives CASSGGGAIYGYTF.

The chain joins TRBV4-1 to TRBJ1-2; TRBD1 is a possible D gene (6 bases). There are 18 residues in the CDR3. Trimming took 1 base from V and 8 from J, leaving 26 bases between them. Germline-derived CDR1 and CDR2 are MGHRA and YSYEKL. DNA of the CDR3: TGCGCCAGCAGCCAAGGACCCGCGGGGGCGGGGGACCGTGACGGCTACACCTTC. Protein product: CASSQGPAGAGDRDGYTF.

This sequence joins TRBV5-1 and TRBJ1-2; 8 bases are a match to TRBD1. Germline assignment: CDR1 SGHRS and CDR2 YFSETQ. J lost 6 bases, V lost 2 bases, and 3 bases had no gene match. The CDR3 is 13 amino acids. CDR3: CASSLNRGDGYTF. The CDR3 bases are TGCGCCAGCAGCTTAAACAGGGGGGATGGCTACACCTTC.

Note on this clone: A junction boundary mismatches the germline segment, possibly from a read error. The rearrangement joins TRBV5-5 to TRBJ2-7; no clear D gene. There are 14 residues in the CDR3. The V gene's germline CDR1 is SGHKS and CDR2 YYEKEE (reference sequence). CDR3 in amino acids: CASSLDPSSYEQYF. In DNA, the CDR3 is TGTGCCAGCAGTTTGGACCCCAGCTCCTACGAGCAGTACTTC.

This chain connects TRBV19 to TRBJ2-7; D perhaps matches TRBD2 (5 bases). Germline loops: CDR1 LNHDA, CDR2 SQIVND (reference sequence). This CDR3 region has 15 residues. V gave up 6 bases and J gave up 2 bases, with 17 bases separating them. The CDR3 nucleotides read TGTGCCAGTAGCCCCGGGCCGGGGTTAACCTACGAGCAGTACTTC. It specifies CASSPGPGLTYEQYF.

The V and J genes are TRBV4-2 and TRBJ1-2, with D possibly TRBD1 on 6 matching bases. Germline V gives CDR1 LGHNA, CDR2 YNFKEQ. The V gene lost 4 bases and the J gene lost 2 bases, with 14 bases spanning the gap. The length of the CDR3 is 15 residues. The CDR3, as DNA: TGTGCCAGCAGCCCCTCAACAGGGACAAACTATGGCTACACCTTC. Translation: CASSPSTGTNYGYTF.